This T cell receptor (beta chain) appears in the sequencing data of a study of PD-L1 blockade in urothelial cancer. Overall study context: At 3 weeks (second dose) and 6 weeks after starting treatment, blood was analyzed. Blood samples had a median of roughly 140,000 T cells.

With 9 bases removed from V and 0 bases from J, the gap between germline ends came to 15 bases. From germline, CDR1 is LNHDA and CDR2 SQIVND (reference sequence). CDR3 length: 14 residues. Synthetic TCR analog templates were added to each PCR reaction. Produced via immunoSEQ multiplex PCR; TCRdb's table is partial and in-frame only. The repertoire holds 65,000 to 90,000 clones, with about four fifths as singletons. Time point described: pretreatment peripheral blood. The diagnosis in patients was locally advanced or metastatic urothelial carcinoma. Here the sequenced sample was PBMCs, taken around atezolizumab (anti-PD-L1) treatment. This clonotype originated in a woman between 65 and 79 years old with urothelial cancer. The chain employs TRBV19 and TRBJ2-7; D unresolved. In DNA, the CDR3 is TGTGCCAGACCTCTTGACACCAACTCCTACGAGCAGTACTTC. This sequence encodes CARPLDTNSYEQYF.